The rows below give T cell receptor beta chains drawn from one sample of a study of neurological immune-mediated disorders. TCRdb re-derived calls from the 5' RACE reads in MiXCR, one entry per CDR3 protein. The sample records approximately 50,000 distinct CDR3 sequences, 10% being singletons. The source material was PBMCs. Receptors originate from a man aged 65-85 years with HTLV-1-associated myelopathy (HAM/TSP). CDR3s include the opening cysteine and the closing phenylalanine or tryptophan. Each record gives: V gene, J gene, clone size, D gene, CDR3 protein, CDR3 DNA. D genes are given only for firm matches. Size is stated for part of the rows, as once, few or many counts, or as a class when the clone is expanded.

TRBV5-1	TRBJ2-4	many	TRBD2	CASSPAGGSAKNIQYF	TGCGCCAGCAGCCCCGCGGGGGGGTCAGCCAAAAACATTCAGTACTTC
TRBV10-3	TRBJ2-7	.	.	CAISRDTYEQYF	TGTGCCATCAGCAGGGACACCTACGAGCAGTACTTC
TRBV24-1	TRBJ1-5	many	.	CATSDSKGTNQPQHF	TGTGCCACCAGTGATTCTAAGGGTACCAATCAGCCCCAGCATTTT
TRBV28	TRBJ2-5	many	.	CASRHWTDYRETQYF	TGTGCCAGCAGACACTGGACAGACTATCGGGAGACCCAGTACTTC
TRBV19	TRBJ1-6	.	.	CASRTDSSYNSPLHF	TGTGCCAGCCGCACCGATAGCTCCTATAATTCACCCCTCCACTTT
TRBV25-1	TRBJ2-5	many	.	CASSQRRGGQETQYF	TGTGCCAGCAGTCAAAGGAGGGGGGGACAAGAGACCCAGTACTTC
TRBV5-1	TRBJ2-3	many	.	CASSGLGTDTQYF	TGCGCCAGCTCAGGGCTCGGCACAGATACGCAGTATTTT
TRBV7-2	TRBJ2-2	.	.	CASSLGGNTRELSF	TGTGCCAGCAGCTTGGGTGGGAACACCCGGGAGCTGTCTTTT
TRBV7-9	TRBJ1-1	few	.	CASSLRDGTNTEAFF	TGTGCCAGCAGCTTACGGGACGGGACGAACACTGAAGCTTTCTTT
TRBV7-2	TRBJ2-7	many	.	CASSSVYEQYF	TGTGCCAGCAGCTCCGTTTACGAGCAGTACTTC
TRBV7-8	TRBJ2-4	many	TRBD1	CASSSGTGGVIQYF	TGTGCCAGCAGCTCCGGGACAGGGGGAGTCATTCAGTACTTC
TRBV4-1	TRBJ1-1	many	.	CASSQGVNEAFF	TGCGCCAGCAGCCAAGGGGTGAATGAAGCTTTCTTT
TRBV4-3	TRBJ2-1	many	TRBD2	CASSQDHGTTYNEQFF	TGCGCCAGCAGCCAAGATCATGGGACTACCTACAATGAGCAGTTCTTC
TRBV5-1	TRBJ2-3	many	.	CASTLGSHRDTQYF	TGCGCCAGCACCCTGGGGAGTCATCGAGATACGCAGTATTTT
TRBV11-3	TRBJ2-7	many	.	CASSKDILGEQYF	TGTGCCAGCAGCAAAGACATATTGGGCGAGCAGTACTTC
TRBV6-6	TRBJ1-1	many	.	CASTIGGLGGIMNTEAFF	TGTGCCAGCACCATAGGTGGTTTGGGGGGAATTATGAACACTGAAGCTTTCTTT
TRBV9	TRBJ2-2	many	TRBD1	CASRTGQGHGELFF	TGTGCCAGCAGGACGGGACAGGGCCACGGGGAGCTGTTTTTT
TRBV5-4	TRBJ2-3	many	.	CASSRSSTDTQYF	TGTGCCAGCAGCAGATCTAGTACAGATACGCAGTATTTT
TRBV7-6	TRBJ1-5	many	.	CASSLYEGPSNQPQHF	TGTGCCAGCAGCTTATACGAAGGGCCTAGCAATCAGCCCCAGCATTTT
TRBV2	TRBJ2-3	many	.	CASRYSTDTQYF	TGTGCCAGCAGATATAGCACAGATACGCAGTATTTT
TRBV20-1	TRBJ2-1	.	TRBD2	CSARVTSGYHTSEQFF	TGCAGTGCTAGAGTAACTAGCGGGTACCACACTAGTGAGCAGTTCTTC
TRBV5-6	TRBJ2-5	.	.	CASSPRGFRETQYF	TGTGCCAGCAGCCCCCGGGGGTTTAGGGAGACCCAGTACTTC
TRBV12-3/TRBV12-4	TRBJ1-5	many	.	CVTTGGDHQPQHF	TGTGTCACAACCGGGGGAGACCATCAGCCCCAGCATTTT
TRBV15	TRBJ2-1	many	.	CATSGPSSYNEQFF	TGTGCCACCAGCGGCCCCAGCTCCTACAATGAGCAGTTCTTC
TRBV5-1	TRBJ1-4	many	.	CASSSTTNEKLFF	TGCGCCAGCAGTTCTACAACTAATGAAAAACTGTTTTTT
TRBV7-3	TRBJ2-3	few	.	CASGIGGDTQYF	TGTGCCAGCGGCATAGGGGGAGATACGCAGTATTTT
TRBV7-9	TRBJ1-5	once	TRBD1	CASSSIGGAWQPQHF	TGTGCCAGCAGCTCAATAGGGGGCGCGTGGCAGCCCCAGCATTTC
TRBV4-1	TRBJ2-3	many	.	CASGRIPSTDTQYF	TGCGCCAGCGGCAGAATACCTAGCACAGATACGCAGTATTTT
TRBV7-6	TRBJ2-7	many	TRBD2	CASSLGPPSGRSEEQYF	TGTGCCAGCAGCTTAGGACCTCCTAGCGGGAGGTCGGAAGAGCAGTACTTC